This T cell receptor beta chain originates from a study of blood T cells in healthy people across ages. Regarding the study as a whole: With donor CMV status unknown, expanded clonotype changes were possibly confounded.

This clonotype turned up a few times. What it binds is not known. The CDR3 is 14 residues long. The ends were cut back, 6 bases at V and 5 bases at J, with 14 bases in the middle. CDR1 is MNHEY, CDR2 SVGEGT, per germline. Alongside a J-beta primer mix, a sample-barcoded 5' primer served in a second PCR lasting 7 to 11 cycles. The yield of each sample was at least 2.5 million CDR3-containing paired-end reads. TCRdb re-analysed the 5' RACE reads in MiXCR, keeping a single row per CDR3 protein. The sample comprises under 1,000,000 distinct CDR3 sequences, 36% of which are singletons, and 13% rests with the top ten.

The sequenced material came from blood. The TCR was taken from a man aged 18 to 29 in good health. The rearrangement joins TRBV6-2 or TRBV6-3 to TRBJ2-1; perhaps TRBD1 as D (5 bases). This CDR3 is CASSISQGNNEQFF. The CDR3 region has the DNA TGTGCCAGCAGCATTAGCCAGGGTAACAATGAGCAGTTCTTC.